The present entry profiles one TCR beta chain with its context. The entry originates in a study of CD8+CD57+ T cells in acquired aplastic anemia. The use of genomic DNA as template underpinned the TCR beta VDJ and CDR3 profiling. One entry per CDR3 protein results from TCRdb running MiXCR on the reads. The data show about 180,000 distinct CDR3 sequences, approximately 45% seen once. V shed 8 bases, J shed 5 bases, and the junction held 5 bases outside the gene matches. From germline, CDR1 is SEHNR and CDR2 FQNEAQ (reference sequence). The CDR3 covers 12 residues. This clonotype originated in a human donor in good health. The chain recombines TRBV7-9 with TRBJ2-5; TRBD2 matches at 7 bases. The sample comprised sorted CD4+, CD8+, or CD8+CD57+ T cells (not recorded which) from PBMCs. The chain's CDR3 is CASGDYRETQYF. As DNA, the CDR3 is TGTGCCAGCGGGGACTATCGGGAGACCCAGTACTTC.